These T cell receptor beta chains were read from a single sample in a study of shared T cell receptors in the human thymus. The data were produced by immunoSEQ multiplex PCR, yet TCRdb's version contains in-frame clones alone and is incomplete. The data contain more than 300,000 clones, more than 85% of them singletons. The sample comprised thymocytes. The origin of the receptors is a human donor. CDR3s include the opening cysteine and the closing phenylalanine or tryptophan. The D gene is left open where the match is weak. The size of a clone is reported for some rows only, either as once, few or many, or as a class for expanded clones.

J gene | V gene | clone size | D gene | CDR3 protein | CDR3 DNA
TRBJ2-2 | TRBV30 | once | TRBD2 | CAWSDASGRVTGELFF | TGTGCCTGGAGTGATGCTAGCGGGAGGGTCACCGGGGAGCTGTTTTTT
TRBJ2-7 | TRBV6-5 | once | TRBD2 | CASQREVAYEQYF | TGTGCCAGCCAGCGGGAGGTCGCCTACGAGCAGTACTTC
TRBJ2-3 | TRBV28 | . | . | CASSFHRKWTPRHTDTQYF | TGTGCCAGCAGTTTTCATCGGAAGTGGACCCCGCGGCACACAGATACGCAGTATTTT
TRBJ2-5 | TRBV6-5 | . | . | CASSRVASAQETQYF | TGTGCCAGCAGTAGGGTTGCCTCCGCCCAAGAGACCCAGTACTTC
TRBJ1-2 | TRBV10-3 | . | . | CAIRGEGYGYTF | TGTGCCATCAGGGGGGAGGGCTATGGCTACACCTTC
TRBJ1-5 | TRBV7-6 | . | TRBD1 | CASSLAWGTAYNQPQHF | TGTGCCAGCAGCTTAGCTTGGGGGACAGCCTACAATCAGCCCCAGCATTTT
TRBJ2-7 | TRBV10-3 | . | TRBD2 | CAIRASGRDPGEQYF | TGTGCCATCAGGGCTAGCGGGAGGGACCCGGGGGAGCAGTACTTC
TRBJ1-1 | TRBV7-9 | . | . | CASSIKGNTEAFF | TGTGCCAGCAGCATAAAGGGAAACACTGAAGCTTTCTTT
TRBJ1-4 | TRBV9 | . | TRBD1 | CASSGSTGGSEKLFF | TGTGCCAGCAGCGGTTCTACAGGGGGCTCTGAAAAACTGTTTTTT
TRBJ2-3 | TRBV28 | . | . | CASSLHGTGKTDTQYF | TGTGCCAGCAGTTTGCATGGAACAGGGAAAACAGATACGCAGTATTTT
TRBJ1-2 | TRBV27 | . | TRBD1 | CASSPRTGLPYGYTF | TGTGCCAGCAGTCCGAGGACAGGTTTACCCTATGGCTACACCTTC
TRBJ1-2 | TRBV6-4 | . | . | CASSDSNETRLKDYTF | TGTGCCAGCAGTGACTCAAATGAGACTAGACTGAAGGACTACACCTTC
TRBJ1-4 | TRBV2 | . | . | CASSGGEGMATNEKLFF | TGTGCCAGCAGTGGTGGGGAAGGGATGGCAACTAATGAAAAACTGTTTTTT
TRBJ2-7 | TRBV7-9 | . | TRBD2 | CASSSGERDSYEQYF | TGTGCCAGCAGCTCCGGGGAGCGGGACTCCTACGAGCAGTACTTC
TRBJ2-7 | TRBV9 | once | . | CASSDRGYEQYF | TGTGCCAGCAGCGACCGGGGCTACGAGCAGTACTTC
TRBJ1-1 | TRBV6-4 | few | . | CASRGENGRFF | TGTGCCAGCAGGGGGGAGAATGGGCGCTTCTTT
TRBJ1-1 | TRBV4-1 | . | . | CASSQVIKGVNTEAFF | TGCGCCAGCAGCCAAGTCATTAAGGGAGTGAACACTGAAGCTTTCTTT
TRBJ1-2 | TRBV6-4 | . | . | CASSGGGYTF | TGTGCCAGCAGTGGGGGTGGCTACACCTTC
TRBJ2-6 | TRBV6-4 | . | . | CASSDLAGTGGANVLTF | TGTGCCAGCAGTGACCTGGCGGGAACGGGGGGGGCCAACGTCCTGACTTTC
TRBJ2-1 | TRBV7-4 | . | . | CASSSRDKSQISSYNEQFF | TGTGCCAGCAGCTCCCGTGATAAGAGCCAGATCAGCTCCTACAATGAGCAGTTCTTC
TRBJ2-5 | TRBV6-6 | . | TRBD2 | CASSHVRSGEETQYF | TGTGCCAGCAGTCATGTTAGGAGCGGGGAAGAGACCCAGTACTTC
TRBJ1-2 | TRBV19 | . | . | CASSLLAGEGYTF | TGTGCCAGTAGTCTCCTGGCAGGGGAAGGCTACACCTTC
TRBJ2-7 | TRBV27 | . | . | CASSRERSSYEQYF | TGTGCCAGCAGTCGGGAGAGGAGCTCCTACGAGCAGTACTTC
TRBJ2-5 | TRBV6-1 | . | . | CASSESRARETQYF | TGTGCCAGCAGTGAATCGCGGGCGCGGGAGACCCAGTACTTC
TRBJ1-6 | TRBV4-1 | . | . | CASSQESGSLSSYNSPLHF | TGCGCCAGCAGCCAAGAATCAGGGAGTCTCAGCTCCTATAATTCACCCCTCCACTTT
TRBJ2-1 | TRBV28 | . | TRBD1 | CASSYDGTGGYNEQFF | TGTGCCAGCAGCTATGATGGGACAGGGGGCTACAATGAGCAGTTCTTC
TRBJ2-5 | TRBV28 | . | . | CASSDPLLGYQETQYF | TGTGCCAGCAGTGACCCCTTACTGGGGTACCAAGAGACCCAGTACTTC
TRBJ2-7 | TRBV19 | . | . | CASSDWREPFDYEQYF | TGTGCCAGTAGCGATTGGAGGGAACCCTTTGACTACGAGCAGTACTTC
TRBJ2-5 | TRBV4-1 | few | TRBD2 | CASSQVLLGLAGEKTQYF | TGCGCCAGCAGCCAAGTCCTTCTTGGACTAGCGGGAGAAAAGACCCAGTACTTC
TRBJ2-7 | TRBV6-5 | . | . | CASRLEVGSYEQYF | TGTGCCAGCAGGCTTGAGGTGGGGTCCTACGAGCAGTACTTC
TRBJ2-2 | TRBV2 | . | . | CASSEGQPPPTGELFF | TGTGCCAGCAGTGAAGGGCAGCCACCTCCCACCGGGGAGCTGTTTTTT
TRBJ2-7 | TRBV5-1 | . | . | CASSWILTSYEQYF | TGCGCCAGCAGCTGGATACTAACCTCCTACGAGCAGTACTTC
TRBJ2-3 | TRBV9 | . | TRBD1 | CASSEGTGVTDTQYF | TGTGCCAGCAGCGAAGGGACAGGGGTGACAGATACGCAGTATTTT
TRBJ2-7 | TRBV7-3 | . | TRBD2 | CASRPLAEAYEQYF | TGTGCCAGCAGACCACTAGCGGAGGCCTACGAGCAGTACTTC
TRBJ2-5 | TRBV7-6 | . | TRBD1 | CASSLEYRGQETQYF | TGTGCCAGCAGCTTAGAATACAGGGGCCAAGAGACCCAGTACTTC